This T cell receptor beta chain originates from a study of control samples from healthy donors and cancer patients. Repertoires were generated with immunoSEQ multiplex PCR, while TCRdb's copy carries only in-frame clones and drops some. The sample yields about 110,000 clones, approximately 84% seen once. In its sample, this clone was seen a few times. This CDR3 is 15 amino acids long. Germline values: CDR1 MNHNS, CDR2 SASEGT. Trimming took 1 base from V and 2 from J; bases not matched to a gene: 3. Material: blood. The sequence was obtained from a man aged 18-30 years in good health. The chain links TRBV6-1 to TRBJ2-5; 8 bases align to TRBD2. In DNA, the CDR3 is TGTGCCAGCAGTGAAGGGACGGGGGGGCAAGAGACCCAGTACTTC. Translation gives CASSEGTGGQETQYF.